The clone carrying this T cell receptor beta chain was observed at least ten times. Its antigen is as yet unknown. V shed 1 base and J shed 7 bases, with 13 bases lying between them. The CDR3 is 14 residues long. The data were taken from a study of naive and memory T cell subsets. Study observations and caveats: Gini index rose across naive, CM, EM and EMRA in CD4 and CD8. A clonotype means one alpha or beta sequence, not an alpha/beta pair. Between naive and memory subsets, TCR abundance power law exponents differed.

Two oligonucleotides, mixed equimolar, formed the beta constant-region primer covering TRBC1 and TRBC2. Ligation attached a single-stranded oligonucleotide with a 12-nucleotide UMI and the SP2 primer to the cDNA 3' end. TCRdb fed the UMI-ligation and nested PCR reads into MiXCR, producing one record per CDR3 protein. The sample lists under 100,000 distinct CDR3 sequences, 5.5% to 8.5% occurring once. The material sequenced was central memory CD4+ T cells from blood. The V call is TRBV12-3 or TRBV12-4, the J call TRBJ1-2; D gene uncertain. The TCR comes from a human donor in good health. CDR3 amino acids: CASSLDLPIIGYTF. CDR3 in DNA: TGTGCCAGCAGTTTAGATCTTCCGATAATTGGCTACACCTTC.